The 26 T cell receptor beta chains below come from one sample, sequenced in a study. MiXCR, run by TCRdb on the 5' RACE reads, gives a single entry per CDR3 protein. The sample consists of tens of thousands of distinct CDR3 sequences, about 31% of them appearing once. The sample taken for sequencing was tumor-infiltrating naive CD4+ T cells sorted from the breast tumor. Subset noted: naive CD4+ T cells, CD4+CD45RA+CD25-. The source of these receptors is a female donor with breast cancer.

By its share, this clonotype is medium-sized. The chain employs TRBV5-5 and TRBJ2-7; D ambiguous. The V end lost 5 bases, the J end lost 5 bases, and 14 bases lay between the germline ends. Germline-derived CDR1 and CDR2 are SGHKS and YYEKEE (reference sequence). This CDR3 region has 13 residues. CDR3 sequence reads: CASRVGRTDEQYF. The CDR3 region has the DNA TGTGCCAGCAGGGTAGGGCGGACGGACGAGCAGTACTTC. Combining the CDR3 with reference TRBV5-5 and TRBJ2-7 gives the whole variable domain DAGVTQSPTHLIKTRGQQVTLRCSPISGHKSVSWYQQVLGQGPQFIFQYYEKEERGRGNFPDRFSARQFPNYSSELNVNALLLGDSALYLCASRVGRTDEQYFGPGTRLTVT.

For this clonotype: This may arise from a read error, as a much more abundant clone is one base away. The V call is TRBV15, the J call TRBJ1-3; TRBD1 aligns across 9 bases. The CDR3 runs to 15 residues. V lost 5 bases to trimming and J lost 5 bases; unmatched junction nucleotides: 7. Germline CDR1 is LNHNV and CDR2 is YYDKDF (reference sequence). Here the CDR3 DNA reads TGTGCCACCAGCGATGGACAGGGGTCGAGAAACACCATATATTTT. Its translation: CATSDGQGSRNTIYF.

Comment on this clonotype: Given a much more abundant clone one base away, this may be a read error. CDR3 bases: TGTGCCAGCAGTCCCGTGAACACTGAAGCTTTCTTT. Its protein is CASSPVNTEAFF. J is TRBJ1-1 and V is TRBV6-6; D unresolved. The CDR3 spans 12 residues. Germline-derived CDR1 and CDR2 are MNHNY and SVGAGI (reference sequence). V was clipped by 5 bases and J by 0 bases, with 4 bases between them.

Of note for this clonotype: An end of the junction differs from the germline gene, which may be a read error. The chain employs TRBV5-5 and TRBJ1-5; D unresolved. The CDR3 runs 14 residues. CDR1 SGHKS and CDR2 YYEKEE come from the germline V gene (reference sequence). The CDR3 DNA is TGTGCCAGCAACCCACATGTTAGCAATCAGCCCCAGCACTTT. It codes for CASNPHVSNQPQHF.

The chain recombines TRBV6-1 with TRBJ1-5, with D possibly matching TRBD1 (6 bases). The CDR3 runs 15 residues. Germline V gives CDR1 MNHNS, CDR2 SASEGT. Trimming stripped 6 bases from V and 3 bases from J, with 15 bases between. CDR3 nucleotides: TGTGCCAGCAGCGTAGGACAGTTCAACAATCAGCCCCAGCATTTT. This sequence encodes CASSVGQFNNQPQHF.

The CDR3 loop reads CATSEGKGEETQYF. Written as DNA, the CDR3 is TGTGCCACCAGCGAAGGGAAGGGTGAGGAGACCCAGTACTTC. The chain carries TRBV15 and TRBJ2-5; D remains ambiguous. The germline V gene has CDR1 LNHNV and CDR2 YYDKDF (reference sequence). The CDR3 consists of 14 residues. The V and J ends lost 5 bases and 5 bases respectively, with 15 bases between them.

This clonotype is medium-sized. This chain connects TRBV20-1 to TRBJ2-3; D possibly corresponds to TRBD2 (5 bases). CDR1 DFQATT and CDR2 SNEGSKA come from the germline V gene (reference sequence). The length of the CDR3 is 13 residues. V shed 6 bases and J shed 3 bases, with 13 bases lying between them. CDR3: CSALRDLTDTQYF. In nucleotides, the CDR3 is TGCAGTGCCTTGAGGGATTTGACAGATACGCAGTATTTT.

This clonotype was observed a handful of times. This chain uses TRBV6-2 or TRBV6-3 with TRBJ1-1, with D possibly being TRBD1 (5 bases). CDR3 length: 14 residues. Trimming removed 4 bases at V and 6 bases at J, with 15 bases between. CDR1 MNHEY and CDR2 SVGEGT come from the germline V gene. For the CDR3, the DNA is TGTGCCAGCAGTTCCGGGGGGGGGAAGGCTGAAGCTTTCTTT. Protein sequence: CASSSGGGKAEAFF.

The CDR3 region is CSVESSTGANVLTF. The CDR3 coding sequence is TGCAGCGTTGAGTCCTCTACTGGGGCCAACGTCCTGACTTTC. The chain has TRBV29-1 and TRBJ2-6, with D unresolved. This CDR3 is 14 amino acids long. Trimming removed 3 bases at V and 2 bases at J, with 8 bases between. Germline assignment: CDR1 SQVTM and CDR2 ANQGSEA. Together with reference TRBV29-1 and TRBJ2-6, the CDR3 gives the full variable domain: SAVISQKPSRDICQRGTSLTIQCQVDSQVTMMFWYRQQPGQSLTLIATANQGSEATYESGFVIDKFPISRPNLTFSTLTVSNMSPEDSSIYLCSVESSTGANVLTFGAGSRLTVL.

A word on this clonotype: A read error may be the cause here, since a much bigger clone is one base away. This rearrangement joins TRBV7-2 to TRBJ2-1, with a possible D match to TRBD2 (6 bases). The CDR3 is made up of 17 amino acids. Germline V gives CDR1 SGHTA, CDR2 FQGNSA. V shed 0 bases and J shed 3 bases, with 15 bases lying between them. The CDR3 region has the DNA TGTGCCAGCAGCTTAGCTCTATCCGGGAGTATCTACAATGAGCAGTTCTTC. The encoded protein is CASSLALSGSIYNEQFF.

This clonotype was found a few times. This chain links TRBV5-1 with TRBJ2-7; 12 bases map to TRBD1. J was trimmed by 3 bases and V by 4 bases; bases with no gene match: 5. There are 15 residues in the CDR3. From germline, CDR1 is SGHRS and CDR2 YFSETQ. This chain's CDR3 is CASSPGQGAIYEQYF. In DNA, the CDR3 is TGCGCCAGCAGCCCGGGACAGGGGGCAATCTACGAGCAGTACTTC.

This clonotype was counted a few times. CDR3 sequence (DNA): TGTGCCAGCAGCTTCGGACAGGGAACTGAAGCTTTCTTT. Its translation: CASSFGQGTEAFF. This rearrangement joins TRBV11-2 to TRBJ1-1, with TRBD1 matching 8 bases. The germline V gene has CDR1 SGHAT and CDR2 FQNNGV. This CDR3 has 13 residues. V trimming: 3 bases; J trimming: 5 bases; junction bases outside the gene matches: 2.

The chain couples TRBV5-1 to TRBJ2-7, with TRBD1 matching over 9 bases. Per the germline V gene, CDR1 is SGHRS and CDR2 is YFSETQ. The V segment lost 0 bases and the J segment 2 bases; nucleotides outside the gene matches: 6. The CDR3 covers 16 residues. The CDR3 coding sequence is TGCGCCAGCAGCTTGGATGGCGGGACAGGGACCTACGAGCAGTACTTC. It encodes CASSLDGGTGTYEQYF.

Relative to its sample, this clonotype is medium-sized. The chain combines TRBV5-1 with TRBJ2-1, with TRBD1 matching over 7 bases. V dropped 4 bases and J dropped 14; count of bases not matched to a gene: 15. The CDR3 runs 14 residues. Germline V lookup: CDR1 SGHRS, CDR2 YFSETQ. The CDR3 sequence is CASSPGQLMGFEFF. The CDR3 coding sequence is TGCGCCAGCAGCCCGGGACAGCTAATGGGTTTCGAGTTCTTC. The full variable domain, with the rest looked up from reference TRBV5-1 and TRBJ2-1, is KAGVTQTPRYLIKTRGQQVTLSCSPISGHRSVSWYQQTPGQGLQFLFEYFSETQRNKGNFPGRFSGRQFSNSRSEMNVSTLELGDSALYLCASSPGQLMGFEFFGPGTRLTVL.

V usage is TRBV7-2 and J usage is TRBJ2-1; 9 nucleotides line up with TRBD2. Trimming at V came to 1 base and at J to 4 bases, leaving 14 bases not matched to a gene. The CDR3 consists of 19 residues. Germline CDR1 is SGHTA and CDR2 is FQGNSA. This chain's CDR3 is CASSLVWGPGLARYNEQFF. The CDR3 DNA reads TGTGCCAGCAGCTTAGTTTGGGGCCCGGGACTAGCCCGATACAATGAGCAGTTCTTC.

This chain links TRBV5-1 with TRBJ1-1; 10 positions match TRBD1. CDR1 and CDR2 (germline): SGHRS, YFSETQ. The CDR3 contains 15 residues. V lost 4 bases to trimming and J lost 9 bases; unmatched junction nucleotides: 12. The CDR3 loop reads CASSPGQGFSSKAFF. CDR3 nucleotides: TGCGCCAGCAGCCCGGGACAGGGGTTCAGCTCGAAAGCTTTCTTT.

The rearrangement links TRBV25-1 to TRBJ2-6; 7 nucleotides line up with TRBD1. The CDR3 spans 19 residues. CDR1 MGHDK and CDR2 SYGVNS come from the germline V gene. The V segment lost 3 bases and the J segment 2 bases; nucleotides outside the gene matches: 13. CDR3 nucleotides: TGTGCCAGCAGTGAGGGCCCCTCCCTAGGGGGCACTGGGGCCAACGTCCTGACTTTC. This codes for CASSEGPSLGGTGANVLTF.

The V and J genes are TRBV6-1 and TRBJ1-5; the D gene is possibly TRBD1 (5 bases). The V gene's germline CDR1 is MNHNS and CDR2 SASEGT. The CDR3 runs to 17 residues. V was cut by 5 bases and J by 3 bases, with 20 bases left in between. The CDR3 nucleotides read TGTGCCAGCAGTATGGGTAGGGACGGGCATCCCAATCAGCCCCAGCATTTT. This codes for CASSMGRDGHPNQPQHF.

This clonotype was detected only a few times. The V call is TRBV10-1, the J call TRBJ1-3, with D uncertain. Germline V lookup: CDR1 WNHNN, CDR2 SYGVQD (reference sequence). The CDR3 extends over 13 amino acids. The ends were cut back, 4 bases at V and 0 bases at J, with 4 bases in the middle. CDR3 nucleotide sequence: TGCGCCAGCAGTGGGGACTCTGGAAACACCATATATTTT. Its translation: CASSGDSGNTIYF.

For this clonotype: This may be a read error, as it is one base from a much larger clone. The CDR3 loop reads CASTRGSIRTDTQYF. The CDR3 region has the DNA TGTGCCAGCACCCGAGGGTCGATTCGCACAGATACGCAGTATTTT. The J gene is TRBJ2-3, the V gene TRBV3-1, with TRBD2 as a possible D gene (5 bases). CDR1 LGHDT and CDR2 YNNKEL come from the germline V gene (reference sequence). V lost 7 bases and J 1 base, leaving 15 bases between the germline ends. This CDR3 has 15 amino acids.

This clonotype was detected only a few times. The gene calls are TRBV30 and TRBJ2-1; TRBD1 matches at 9 bases. The CDR3 length is 15 residues. J lost 4 bases, V lost 4 bases, and 8 bases had no gene match. From germline, CDR1 is GTSNPN and CDR2 SVGIG (reference sequence). CDR3 amino acids: CAWTPDRGFYNEQFF. The CDR3 region has the DNA TGTGCCTGGACCCCGGACAGGGGCTTTTACAATGAGCAGTTCTTC.

This clonotype has a count of ten or more. V and J are TRBV20-1 and TRBJ1-1; tentatively, D is TRBD1 (5 bases). This CDR3 is built from 13 residues. CDR1 is DFQATT, CDR2 SNEGSKA, per germline (reference sequence). V lost 6 bases and J 7 bases, leaving 18 bases between the germline ends. The CDR3 is CSAPGPIGYEAFF. CDR3 nucleotide sequence: TGCAGTGCCCCAGGGCCAATTGGGTATGAAGCTTTCTTT.

A few counts support this clonotype. This chain uses TRBV10-3 with TRBJ1-2; tentative D call: TRBD1 (5 bases). V lost 6 bases, J lost 6 bases, and 14 bases lay in between. Germline V gene lookup returns CDR1 ENHRY and CDR2 SYGVKD. This CDR3 spans 13 amino acids. The CDR3 DNA is TGTGCCATCAGGGGGGATCTGGTCGATGGCTACACCTTC. Amino acids: CAIRGDLVDGYTF.

This clonotype was detected a few times. CDR3 loop: CASSLGVSSYNEQFF. The CDR3 DNA reads as TGCGCCAGCAGCTTGGGGGTTAGCTCCTACAATGAGCAGTTCTTC. The chain is built from TRBV5-1 and TRBJ2-1; D unresolved. With 0 bases removed from V and 0 bases from J, the gap between germline ends came to 7 bases. The CDR3 covers 15 residues. Per germline, CDR1 SGHRS and CDR2 YFSETQ. Full variable domain (remainder filled in from reference TRBV5-1 and TRBJ2-1): KAGVTQTPRYLIKTRGQQVTLSCSPISGHRSVSWYQQTPGQGLQFLFEYFSETQRNKGNFPGRFSGRQFSNSRSEMNVSTLELGDSALYLCASSLGVSSYNEQFFGPGTRLTVL.

This clonotype has just one count. This may be a read error: a much more frequent sequence differs by one nucleotide. The chain joins TRBV7-9 to TRBJ2-1; D is possibly TRBD1 or TRBD2 (5 bases each). Germline values: CDR1 SEHNR, CDR2 FQNEAQ (reference sequence). There are 16 residues in the CDR3. This CDR3 reads CASSYHGTSSNNEQFF. The DNA of the CDR3 is TGTGCCAGCAGCTACCACGGGACGAGCTCCAACAATGAGCAGTTCTTC. Looking up the rest from reference TRBV7-9 and TRBJ2-1 gives the full variable domain: DTGVSQNPRHKITKRGQNVTFRCDPISEHNRLYWYRQTLGQGPEFLTYFQNEAQLEKSRLLSDRFSAERPKGSFSTLEIQRTEQGDSAMYLCASSYHGTSSNNEQFFGPGTRLTVL.

This clonotype has a handful of counts. The gene calls are TRBV6-6 and TRBJ2-3; D is ambiguous. The CDR3 length is 11 residues. Deletions cut 0 bases from V and 5 bases from J, with 0 bases between. CDR1 is MNHNY, CDR2 SVGAGI, per germline (reference sequence). CDR3 sequence: CASSYSDTQYF. CDR3 coding DNA: TGTGCCAGCAGTTACTCAGATACGCAGTATTTT.